The 8 T cell receptor beta chains given below trace back to one sample, sequenced in a study of blood T cell repertoires in COVID-19. Assay: immunoSEQ multiplex PCR; the TCRdb copy retains only in-frame clones and omits some. The sample lists about 300,000 clones; about 85% were seen once. Sequences were obtained from PBMCs or T cells enriched from blood (not recorded which). These receptors came from a woman aged 25 to 39 who had recovered from COVID-19.

The chain links TRBV27 to TRBJ1-1, with 12 bases that match TRBD1. The CDR3 has 19 residues. The J segment lost 3 bases and the V segment lost 1 base, leaving 12 bases of the junction unmatched. Germline values: CDR1 MNHEY, CDR2 SMNVEV (reference sequence). The CDR3 DNA follows: TGTGCCAGCAGTTTATTACCCCCGGGACAGGGGGCGATCTACACTGAAGCTTTCTTT. This encodes CASSLLPPGQGAIYTEAFF.

The chain is built from TRBV7-8 and TRBJ2-7; D may be TRBD1 (6 bases). V shed 0 bases and J shed 2 bases, with 14 bases lying between them. This CDR3 contains 16 residues. Germline V gene data show CDR1 as SGHVS and CDR2 as FQNEAQ. The CDR3 bases are TGTGCCAGCAGCTTAGCGCTATATAAGGGGGCCTACGAGCAGTACTTC. This encodes CASSLALYKGAYEQYF.

There are a few counts of this clone. CDR3 sequence (DNA): TGCAGCGTTGTTCCAACCTATAGAGGCACTGAAGCTTTCTTT. Protein product: CSVVPTYRGTEAFF. The chain recombines TRBV29-1 with TRBJ1-1; no firm D call. The CDR3 has 14 amino acids. The ends were cut back, 4 bases at V and 4 bases at J, with 16 bases in the middle. Germline-derived CDR1 and CDR2 are SQVTM and ANQGSEA.

The chain has TRBV7-3 and TRBJ1-6, with 7 bases fitting TRBD1. Germline V CDR1 and CDR2: SGHTA, FQGTGA. The CDR3 consists of 13 residues. Trimming at V came to 5 bases and at J to 10 bases, leaving 5 bases not matched to a gene. In DNA form, the CDR3 reads TGTGCCAGCAGCGATGACAGGGTCTCACCCCTCCACTTT. Translating it yields CASSDDRVSPLHF.

The chain joins TRBV25-1 to TRBJ2-2; tentative D call: TRBD1 (6 bases). V was clipped by 3 bases and J by 1 base, with 15 bases between them. Germline V lookup: CDR1 MGHDK, CDR2 SYGVNS. The CDR3 is 17 residues long. DNA of the CDR3: TGTGCCAGCAGTGACAACAGGGTCTTGGGGAACACCGGGGAGCTGTTTTTT. Amino acids: CASSDNRVLGNTGELFF.

J is TRBJ1-1 and V is TRBV5-4; 7 bases agree with TRBD1. The CDR3 contains 15 residues. Trimming at V came to 2 bases and at J to 1 base, leaving 5 bases not matched to a gene. Germline loops: CDR1 SGHNT, CDR2 YYREEE (reference sequence). The CDR3 loop is CASSFRQGRNTEAFF. The CDR3 nucleotides read TGTGCCAGCAGCTTCCGACAGGGCAGGAACACTGAAGCTTTCTTT. The variable domain in full, with the rest retrieved from reference TRBV5-4 and TRBJ1-1, is ETGVTQSPTHLIKTRGQQVTLRCSSQSGHNTVSWYQQALGQGPQFIFQYYREEENGRGNFPPRFSGLQFPNYSSELNVNALELDDSALYLCASSFRQGRNTEAFFGQGTRLTVV.

The chain combines TRBV12-3 or TRBV12-4 with TRBJ2-3; TRBD2 aligns across 8 bases. V trimming: 8 bases; J trimming: 2 bases; junction bases outside the gene matches: 3. This CDR3 is 13 amino acids long. CDR3 protein: CASQRGPTDTQYF. In DNA form, the CDR3 reads TGTGCCAGCCAGCGGGGGCCCACAGATACGCAGTATTTT.

This chain links TRBV20-1 with TRBJ2-3; maybe TRBD2 (6 bases). Trimming pared 3 bases from V and 2 bases from J, leaving 12 bases between. The CDR3 has 14 residues. Germline V gene data show CDR1 as DFQATT and CDR2 as SNEGSKA (reference sequence). CDR3 region: CSASLGGDTDTQYF. The CDR3 nucleotides read TGCAGTGCTAGTTTGGGGGGAGACACAGATACGCAGTATTTT.